This T cell receptor (beta chain) emerged from a study of CD8+CD57+ T cells in acquired aplastic anemia. Only patients with CD8+CD57+ cell expansion on flow cytometry were chosen for sequencing. The study's findings and limits: Controls did not differ significantly from patients in CD8+ Simpson's diversity.

About this clonotype: The antigen is undetermined.

Germline lookup yields CDR1 SGDLS and CDR2 YYNGEE. V was shortened by 4 bases and J by 3 bases, with 26 bases between the two germline ends. The CDR3 runs to 18 residues. TCR beta VDJ and CDR3 profiling used genomic DNA as template. TCRdb analysed the reads with MiXCR anew, one entry per CDR3 protein. The sample yields about 98,000 distinct CDR3 sequences, around 70% seen once. Sequenced material: sorted CD4+, CD8+, or CD8+CD57+ T cells (not recorded which) from PBMCs. This TCR was sampled from a human donor with aplastic anemia. The chain carries TRBV9 and TRBJ2-7, with a weak D call TRBD2 (7 bases). The CDR3: CASSLRALPGGRFYEQYF. The CDR3 nucleotides read TGTGCCAGCAGCTTAAGGGCGTTACCGGGGGGCAGATTCTACGAGCAGTACTTC.